This TCR beta chain was retrieved from a study of T cells after yellow fever vaccination. The study's findings and limits: The booster response re-showed most primary clones: around 96% CD4, approximately 90% CD8. There was a small share of clonotypes that showed up in both the CD4 and CD8 compartments. Abundant clonotypes (contaminants from the bulk population) could be present in FACS-sorted repertoires.

Only a few counts were recorded for this clonotype. Its specificity is unknown. They built TCR cDNA with 5'RACE template switching, a step that put in a universal primer site and UMIs. A single record per CDR3 protein comes from TCRdb applying MiXCR to the 5' RACE reads. The sample lists 500,000 to 650,000 distinct CDR3 sequences; around a sixth were seen once. The germline CDR1 and CDR2 sequences are MGHRA and YSYEKL. With 1 base removed from V and 9 bases from J, the gap between germline ends came to 15 bases. This CDR3 spans 14 amino acids. The chain recombines TRBV4-1 with TRBJ1-2; D not resolved. This specimen was PBMCs, taken 5 days after the first yellow fever vaccination. This sequence originates from a man aged 18-30 years who received the YFV17D yellow fever vaccine. The CDR3 bases are TGCGCCAGCAGCCAAGTCAATGTACAGATGAGCTACACCTTC. This translates into CASSQVNVQMSYTF.